These 8 T cell receptor beta chains were all obtained from the same sample, sequenced in a study of control samples from healthy donors and cancer patients. Repertoires were generated with immunoSEQ multiplex PCR, while TCRdb's copy carries only in-frame clones and drops some. The sample carries 15,000 to 20,000 clones, 80% to 90% recorded once. Source material: PBMCs. These TCRs come from a woman in her seventies with lung cancer.

V is TRBV3-1 (or the pseudogene TRBV3-2) and J is TRBJ2-1; TRBD2 might be the D (6 bases). Trimming removed 4 bases from V and 9 bases from J, with 19 bases in between. The V gene's germline CDR1 is LGHDT and CDR2 YNNKEL (reference sequence). The CDR3 spans 15 residues. CDR3 coding DNA: TGTGCCAGCAGCCCTACTGGTACGGGGGTGGTTGAGCAGTTCTTC. As protein: CASSPTGTGVVEQFF.

This clone was detected once. The chain recombines TRBV9 with TRBJ2-7; the match to TRBD2 covers 7 bases. V gave up 2 bases and J gave up 4 bases; unmatched junction bases: 6. The CDR3 is 14 amino acids. CDR1 SGDLS and CDR2 YYNGEE come from the germline V gene. The chain's CDR3 is CASSVGGSEYEQYF. Written as DNA, the CDR3 is TGTGCCAGCAGCGTCGGCGGGAGTGAATACGAGCAGTACTTC.

CDR3 amino acids: CASSRWTGSYTEAFF. CDR3 in DNA: TGTGCCAGCAGCCGCTGGACAGGGAGTTACACTGAAGCTTTCTTT. The rearrangement links TRBV5-4 to TRBJ1-1; 8 bases align to TRBD1. Trimming took 4 bases from V and 3 from J; bases not matched to a gene: 8. Germline CDR1 is SGHNT and CDR2 is YYREEE (reference sequence). The CDR3 loop spans 15 amino acids. Combining the CDR3 with reference TRBV5-4 and TRBJ1-1 gives the whole variable domain ETGVTQSPTHLIKTRGQQVTLRCSSQSGHNTVSWYQQALGQGPQFIFQYYREEENGRGNFPPRFSGLQFPNYSSELNVNALELDDSALYLCASSRWTGSYTEAFFGQGTRLTVV.

This CDR3 is CASRGEETQYF. The DNA of the CDR3 is TGTGCCAGCAGGGGAGAAGAGACCCAGTACTTC. The V gene is TRBV3-1 (or the pseudogene TRBV3-2), the J gene TRBJ2-5, with D possibly being TRBD2 (5 bases). The germline V gene encodes CDR1 LGHDT and CDR2 YNNKEL (reference sequence). The CDR3 length is 11 residues. Trimming cost V 6 bases and J 3 bases, with 5 bases left between them.

The chain is built from TRBV5-8 and TRBJ2-7; 13 nucleotides line up with TRBD2. Germline CDR1 and CDR2: SGHTS and YDEGEE. CDR3 length: 16 amino acids. V trimming: 4 bases; J trimming: 3 bases; junction bases outside the gene matches: 7. The CDR3 loop is CASSGRTSGRGYEQYF. The DNA of the CDR3 is TGTGCCAGCAGCGGAAGGACTAGCGGGAGAGGCTACGAGCAGTACTTC. Filled out from reference TRBV5-8 and TRBJ2-7, the complete variable domain reads EAGVTQSPTHLIKTRGQQATLRCSPISGHTSVYWYQQALGLGLQFLLWYDEGEERNRGNFPPRFSGRQFPNYSSELNVNALELEDSALYLCASSGRTSGRGYEQYFGPGTRLTVT.

The V and J genes are TRBV27 and TRBJ1-1, with D possibly being TRBD1 (5 bases). CDR3 size: 14 residues. Per germline, CDR1 MNHEY and CDR2 SMNVEV (reference sequence). CDR3 in amino acids: CTGNRQVGGQGAFF. The CDR3 DNA follows: TGTACCGGTAACCGGCAGGTTGGCGGGCAGGGAGCTTTCTTT.

The chain joins TRBV10-1 to TRBJ2-2; 14 bases match TRBD2. Germline CDR1 WNHNN, CDR2 SYGVQD (reference sequence). The CDR3 is made up of 16 amino acids. The V gene end was trimmed by 8 bases and the J gene end by 1 base; junction bases not matched to a gene: 3. The CDR3: CASGTSGSLNTGELFF. The DNA of the CDR3 is TGCGCCAGCGGGACTAGCGGGAGTTTGAACACCGGGGAGCTGTTTTTT.

For the CDR3, the DNA is TGCGCCAGCAGCTTCGACGGGCGCTCCTACAATGAGCAGTTCTTC. Translation gives CASSFDGRSYNEQFF. The chain employs TRBV5-1 and TRBJ2-1; no firm D call. CDR1 is SGHRS, CDR2 YFSETQ, per germline. This CDR3 spans 15 amino acids. V was clipped by 2 bases and J by 0 bases, with 9 bases between them.